This T cell receptor beta chain stems from a study of CD8+ T cells in alopecia areata. Study-level results: Normal-skin resident alphabeta T cells also appear among scalp sample sequences. Higher clonality was seen in lesional scalp than in normal scalp, especially in alopecia totalis/universalis. A large proportion of expanded lesional clones were detected persisting in scalp and blood during tofacitinib.

This clone has only a few counts. Its cognate antigen is unknown. Trimming cost V 5 bases and J 1 base; bases outside gene matches: 6. The germline CDR1 and CDR2 sequences are LNHDA and SQIVND (reference sequence). The CDR3 sequence is 16 residues long. cDNA serving as the sequencing template came from extracted, reverse transcribed RNA. Profiling relied on immunoSEQ multiplex PCR, and the TCRdb table lists in-frame clones only, not all of them. The table includes roughly 200,000 clones, under 40% detected once. Noted treatment: oral pan-JAK inhibitor, 5-10 mg twice daily. The sequences come from CD4+ T cells sorted from blood, collected between weeks 30 and 35, from a patient treated with tofacitinib. The rearrangement uses TRBV19 and TRBJ2-2; 8 bases agree with TRBD1. This clonotype was obtained from a human donor with alopecia areata. In nucleotides, the CDR3 is TGTGCCAGTAGTTCAGGGACAGGAAAGAACACCGGGGAGCTGTTTTTT. It encodes CASSSGTGKNTGELFF.